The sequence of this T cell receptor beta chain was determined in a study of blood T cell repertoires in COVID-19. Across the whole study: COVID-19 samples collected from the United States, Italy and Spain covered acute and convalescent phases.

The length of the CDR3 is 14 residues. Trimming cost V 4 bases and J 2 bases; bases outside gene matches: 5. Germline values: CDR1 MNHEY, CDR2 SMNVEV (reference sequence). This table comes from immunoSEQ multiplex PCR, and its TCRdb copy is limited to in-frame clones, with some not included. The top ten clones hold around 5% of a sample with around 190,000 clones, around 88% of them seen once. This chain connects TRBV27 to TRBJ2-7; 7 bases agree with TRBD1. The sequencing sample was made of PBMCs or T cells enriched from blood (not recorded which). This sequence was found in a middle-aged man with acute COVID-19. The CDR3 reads CASSSDRLTYEQYF. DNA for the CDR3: TGTGCCAGCAGTTCGGACAGGCTGACCTACGAGCAGTACTTC.